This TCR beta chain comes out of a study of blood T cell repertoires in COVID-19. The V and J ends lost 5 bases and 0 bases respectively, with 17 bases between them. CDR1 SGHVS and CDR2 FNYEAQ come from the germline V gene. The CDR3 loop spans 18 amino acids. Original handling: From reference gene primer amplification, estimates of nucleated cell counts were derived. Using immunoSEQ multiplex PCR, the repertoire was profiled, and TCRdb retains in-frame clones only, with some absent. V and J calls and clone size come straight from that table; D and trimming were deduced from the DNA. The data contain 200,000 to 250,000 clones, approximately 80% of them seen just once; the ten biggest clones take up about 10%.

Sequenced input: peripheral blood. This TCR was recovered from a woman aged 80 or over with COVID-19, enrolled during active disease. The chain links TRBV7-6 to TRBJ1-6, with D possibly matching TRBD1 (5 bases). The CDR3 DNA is TGTGCCAGCAGCCCCTGGGGCGGCAGGAGCTCCTATAATTCACCCCTCCACTTT. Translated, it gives CASSPWGGRSSYNSPLHF.